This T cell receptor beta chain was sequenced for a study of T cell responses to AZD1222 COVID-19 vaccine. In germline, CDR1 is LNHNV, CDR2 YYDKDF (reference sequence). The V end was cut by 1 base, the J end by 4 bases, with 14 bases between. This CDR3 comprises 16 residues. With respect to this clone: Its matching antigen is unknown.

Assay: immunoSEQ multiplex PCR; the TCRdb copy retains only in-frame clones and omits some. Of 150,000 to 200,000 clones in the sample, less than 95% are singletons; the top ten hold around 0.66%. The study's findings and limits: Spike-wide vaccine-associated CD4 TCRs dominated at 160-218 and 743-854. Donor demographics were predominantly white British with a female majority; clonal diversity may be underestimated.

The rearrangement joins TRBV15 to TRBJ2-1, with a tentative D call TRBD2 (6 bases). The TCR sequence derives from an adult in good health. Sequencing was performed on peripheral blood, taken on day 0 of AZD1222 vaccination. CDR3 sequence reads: CATSRGLEGLYNEQFF. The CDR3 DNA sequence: TGTGCCACCAGCAGAGGGTTGGAGGGACTTTACAATGAGCAGTTCTTC.